Below, 11 T cell receptor beta chains from the same sample are listed, as sequenced in a study of shared clonotypes between healthy human individuals. The data were produced by immunoSEQ multiplex PCR, yet TCRdb's version contains in-frame clones alone and is incomplete. The table shows hundreds of thousands of clones, with approximately 96% occurring only once. It was CD45RO-negative cells, positively selected for CCR7, that made up naive CD8 cells, with terminally differentiated effector memory CD45RA+ cells excluded. Sequences were obtained from naive CD8+ T cells sorted from blood. These receptors came from a woman aged 25 to 45 in good health.

The chain combines TRBV30 with TRBJ2-7; possible D gene TRBD2, 5 bases. CDR1 GTSNPN and CDR2 SVGIG come from the germline V gene (reference sequence). Trimming cost V 0 bases and J 4 bases, with 13 bases left between them. This CDR3 spans 14 amino acids. The CDR3 here is CAWSVDAGGYEQYF. The CDR3, as DNA: TGTGCCTGGAGTGTCGACGCAGGAGGTTACGAGCAGTACTTC.

CDR3 nucleotides: TGCAGCGTTCACAACTGGCGGGACGGAGGTCGAGAGACCCAGTACTTC. Translating it yields CSVHNWRDGGRETQYF. This chain connects TRBV29-1 to TRBJ2-5, with D perhaps matching TRBD2 (6 bases). The ends were cut back, 5 bases at V and 4 bases at J, with 23 bases in the middle. Germline V gives CDR1 SQVTM, CDR2 ANQGSEA. The length of the CDR3 is 16 residues. The full variable domain, rest sourced from reference TRBV29-1 and TRBJ2-5, is SAVISQKPSRDICQRGTSLTIQCQVDSQVTMMFWYRQQPGQSLTLIATANQGSEATYESGFVIDKFPISRPNLTFSTLTVSNMSPEDSSIYLCSVHNWRDGGRETQYFGPGTRLLVL.

This sequence joins TRBV2 and TRBJ2-7, with no clear D. Between the trimmed V and J ends, which lost 4 bases and 4 bases, there was a span of 14 bases. Germline CDR1 is SNHLY and CDR2 is FYNNEI. This CDR3 is built from 14 residues. CDR3 amino acids: CASSVVDLGYEQYF. The CDR3 nucleotides read TGTGCCAGCAGTGTAGTGGATTTGGGGTACGAGCAGTACTTC.

The rearrangement uses TRBV27 and TRBJ2-5; TRBD1 aligns across 7 bases. The CDR3 totals 13 residues. V lost 3 bases, J lost 4 bases, and 2 bases stayed unmatched. Germline V lookup: CDR1 MNHEY, CDR2 SMNVEV (reference sequence). CDR3 nucleotides: TGTGCCAGCAGTTTCGGGACAGTAGAGACCCAGTACTTC. Amino acid sequence: CASSFGTVETQYF.

The chain couples TRBV6-4 to TRBJ1-3; D not resolved. Trimming shortened V by 8 bases and J by 8 bases, and 16 bases separated the two germline ends. This CDR3 has 13 residues. Looked up from germline, CDR1 is MRHNA and CDR2 is SNTAGT. Here the CDR3 reads CASFTGTADTIYF. DNA of the CDR3: TGTGCCAGCTTCACGGGAACGGCGGACACCATATATTTT.

The V call is TRBV18, the J call TRBJ1-1; D gene ambiguous. Germline V gene sequence: CDR1 KGHSH, CDR2 LQKENI. This CDR3 has 12 amino acids. The ends were cut back, 2 bases at V and 4 bases at J, with 5 bases in the middle. CDR3 bases: TGTGCCAGCTCACCAGTACCCACTGAAGCTTTCTTT. This encodes CASSPVPTEAFF.

The DNA of the CDR3 is TGTGCCAGCAGCCATTCGACAAACTATGGCTACACCTTC. It is translated as CASSHSTNYGYTF. The chain couples TRBV16 to TRBJ1-2; no reliable D call. The CDR3 spans 13 residues. Germline CDR1 and CDR2: KGHSY and FQNENV. V lost 3 bases to trimming and J lost 2 bases, with 7 bases between them.

The chain is built from TRBV19 and TRBJ1-5; tentative D call: TRBD1 (5 bases). Between the trimmed V and J ends, which lost 1 base and 6 bases, there was a span of 10 bases. The CDR3 extends over 14 amino acids. The germline gives CDR1 LNHDA, CDR2 SQIVND (reference sequence). The CDR3 region is CASSIALGGQPQHF. CDR3 sequence (DNA): TGTGCCAGTAGTATAGCCCTGGGGGGTCAGCCCCAGCATTTT.

CDR3 region: CASSLAYSSYEQYF. In DNA form, the CDR3 reads TGTGCCAGCAGCTTAGCTTACAGCTCCTACGAGCAGTACTTC. The chain has TRBV7-9 and TRBJ2-7; D call uncertain. The CDR3 is 14 residues long. Germline V CDR1 and CDR2: SEHNR, FQNEAQ (reference sequence). V dropped 0 bases and J dropped 0 bases, with 6 bases sitting between them. The whole variable domain, filled in from reference TRBV7-9 and TRBJ2-7, reads DTGVSQNPRHKITKRGQNVTFRCDPISEHNRLYWYRQTLGQGPEFLTYFQNEAQLEKSRLLSDRFSAERPKGSFSTLEIQRTEQGDSAMYLCASSLAYSSYEQYFGPGTRLTVT.

This chain joins TRBV19 and TRBJ2-7; 7 bases are shared with TRBD2. Trimming cost V 5 bases and J 1 base; bases outside gene matches: 8. In germline, CDR1 is LNHDA, CDR2 SQIVND (reference sequence). This CDR3 contains 15 residues. The CDR3 sequence is CASSLELAESYEQYF. The CDR3 region has the DNA TGTGCCAGTAGTCTTGAGCTAGCGGAGTCCTACGAGCAGTACTTC.

CDR3 DNA: TGTGCCAGCACCCCGGGGGGGGCGGGCGGAAACACCATATATTTT. It is translated as CASTPGGAGGNTIYF. The chain has TRBV28 and TRBJ1-3, with a possible D match to TRBD1 (6 bases). The V end was cut by 7 bases, the J end by 4 bases, with 17 bases between. Germline V CDR1 and CDR2: MDHEN, SYDVKM. The CDR3 runs to 15 residues.